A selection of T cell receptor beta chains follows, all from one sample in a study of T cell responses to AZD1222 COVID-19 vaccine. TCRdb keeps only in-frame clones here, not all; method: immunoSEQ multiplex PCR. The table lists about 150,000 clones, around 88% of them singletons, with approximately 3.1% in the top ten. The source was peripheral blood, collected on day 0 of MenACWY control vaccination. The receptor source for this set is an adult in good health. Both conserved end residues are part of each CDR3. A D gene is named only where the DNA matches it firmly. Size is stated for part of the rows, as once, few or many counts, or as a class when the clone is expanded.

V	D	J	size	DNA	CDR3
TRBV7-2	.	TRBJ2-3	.	TGTGCCAGCAGCACCAGACTAACGGAGCAGTATTTT	CASSTRLTEQYF
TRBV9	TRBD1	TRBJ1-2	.	TGTGCCAGCAGCCCTGTGGGACAGTCGGGATCCTCGTATGGCTACACCTTC	CASSPVGQSGSSYGYTF
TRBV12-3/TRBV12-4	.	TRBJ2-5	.	TGTGCCAGCAGTCCCGTGGGACATGAGACCCAGTACTTC	CASSPVGHETQYF
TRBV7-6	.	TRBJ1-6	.	TGTGCCAGCAGCTTAGGGGTGGGAGGGGCAGAATCACCCCTCCACTTT	CASSLGVGGAESPLHF
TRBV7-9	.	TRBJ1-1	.	TGTGCCAGCAGCTTAGCGCTAGGGGACACTGAAGCTTTCTTT	CASSLALGDTEAFF
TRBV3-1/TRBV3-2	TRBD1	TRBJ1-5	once	TGTGCCAGCAGCCAGGGCCTCGGACAGGGCGATAGGCCCCAGCATTTT	CASSQGLGQGDRPQHF
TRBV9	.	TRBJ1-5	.	TGTGCCAGCAGCGTAGATAGGGCGGGTCAGCCCCAGCATTTT	CASSVDRAGQPQHF
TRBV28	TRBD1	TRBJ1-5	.	TGTGCCAGTAGACACCGGAGGGACAGGGTTAGCAATCAGCCCCAGCATTTT	CASRHRRDRVSNQPQHF
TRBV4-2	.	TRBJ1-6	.	TGTGCCAGCAGCCAAGAGAATTCACCCCTCCACTTT	CASSQENSPLHF
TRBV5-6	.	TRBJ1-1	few	TGTGCCAGCAGCCTGAGTCCTACCGACACTGAGGCTTTCTTT	CASSLSPTDTEAFF
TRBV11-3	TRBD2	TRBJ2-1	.	TGTGCCAGCAGCTTAGGCGTAGCGGGGGTGGGTGAGCAGTTCTTC	CASSLGVAGVGEQFF
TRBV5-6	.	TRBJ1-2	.	TGTGCCAGCAGCCAATTACTGGCGGCCTTTGGCTACACCTTC	CASSQLLAAFGYTF
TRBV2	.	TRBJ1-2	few	TGTGCCAGCAGTGAAAGGGCAGGTCTAGGAGGCTACACCTTC	CASSERAGLGGYTF
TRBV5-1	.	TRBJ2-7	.	TGCGCCAGCAGCTTATTTAAGCCAGATGAATACGAGCAGTACTTC	CASSLFKPDEYEQYF
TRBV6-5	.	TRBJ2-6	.	TGTGCCAGCAGGAGAGGGGAAACTGGGGCCAACGTCCTGACTTTC	CASRRGETGANVLTF
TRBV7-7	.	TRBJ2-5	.	TGTGCTAGCAGCCGGGACACTGGGGAGACCCAGTACTTC	CASSRDTGETQYF
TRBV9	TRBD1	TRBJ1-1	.	TGTGCCAGTGCCCGGGACAGGGGGCTCAACACTGAAGCTTTCTTT	CASARDRGLNTEAFF
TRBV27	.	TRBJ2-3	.	TGTGCCAGCAGTTTAAGAAAGGTGACCGAATTGAAAACGTATTTT	CASSLRKVTELKTYF
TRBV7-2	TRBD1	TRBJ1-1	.	TGTGCCAGCAGCTTCGGAGGGACAGGGGTTTCCACTGAAGCTTTCTTT	CASSFGGTGVSTEAFF
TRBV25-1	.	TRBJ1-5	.	TGTGCCAGCAGTCAGGGAAGCGGGAGCAATCAGCCCCAGCATTTT	CASSQGSGSNQPQHF
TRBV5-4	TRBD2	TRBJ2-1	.	TGTGCCAGCAGCTCCCCTCGAGCGGGGGGGCACAATGAGCAGTTCTTC	CASSSPRAGGHNEQFF
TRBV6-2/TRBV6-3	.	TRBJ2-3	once	TGTGCCAGCAGTCCCATTGCTCCAATAGGGACAGATACGCAGTATTTT	CASSPIAPIGTDTQYF